The T cell receptor beta chain described here comes from a study of blood T cell repertoires in COVID-19. Study information: Samples of COVID-19 (acute and convalescent) were obtained from the United States, Italy and Spain. T cells, B-cell-depleted T cells, or PBMCs provided the cDNA or gDNA that served as material.

CDR1 LNHDA and CDR2 SQIVND come from the germline V gene (reference sequence). The CDR3 is 14 residues long. V lost 5 bases, J lost 1 base, and 4 bases stayed unmatched. Original methodology: Reference gene primer amplification in the assay estimated nucleated cell counts. Method: immunoSEQ multiplex PCR; TCRdb's copy keeps in-frame clones and lacks some. V, J and clone size were drawn from that table, and D and trimming were deduced from the DNA. The table has 200,000 or so clones, around 84% seen once. The receptor was derived from a man aged 35-49 years who had recovered from COVID-19. V and J are TRBV19 and TRBJ1-1; 7 nucleotides match TRBD1. The sequencing input was peripheral blood. This CDR3 reads CASSSGQENTEAFF. The CDR3 coding sequence is TGTGCCAGTAGTTCCGGACAGGAGAACACTGAAGCTTTCTTT.